Listed below are T cell receptor beta chains from one sample, sequenced in a study of T cells after yellow fever vaccination. Via MiXCR, TCRdb re-called the 5' RACE reads, giving one row per CDR3 protein. This sample has about 220,000 distinct CDR3 sequences, with under 3.5% found just once. This specimen consisted of CD4+ T cells sorted from PBMCs, obtained 10 days after the yellow fever booster vaccination. Receptors were obtained from a man between 18 and 29 years old who received the YFV17D yellow fever vaccine. CDR3s include the opening cysteine and the closing phenylalanine or tryptophan. Fields, in order: J gene, V gene, D gene, clone size, CDR3 DNA, CDR3 protein. A D gene is named only where the DNA matches it firmly. Clone size is given for some rows only: seen once, a few or many times, or a class if the clone is expanded.

J gene: TRBJ1-2; V gene: TRBV24-1; D gene: -; clone size: many; CDR3 DNA: TGTGCCACCAGGGATCCAGGGGAGGGAGGCTACACCTTC; CDR3 protein: CATRDPGEGGYTF
J gene: TRBJ2-6; V gene: TRBV28; D gene: -; clone size: few; CDR3 DNA: TGTGCCAGCAGTCCCCCCGGGCAGGCTAAGGCCAACGTCCTGACTTTC; CDR3 protein: CASSPPGQAKANVLTF
J gene: TRBJ1-4; V gene: TRBV7-9; D gene: -; clone size: -; CDR3 DNA: TGTGCCAGCAGCCCCCGGACAGAGGATGAAAAACTGTTTTTT; CDR3 protein: CASSPRTEDEKLFF
J gene: TRBJ1-1; V gene: TRBV2; D gene: -; clone size: -; CDR3 DNA: TGTGCCAGCAGGCCGGCCGCGGGAAGGGACACTGAAGCTTTCTTT; CDR3 protein: CASRPAAGRDTEAFF
J gene: TRBJ2-5; V gene: TRBV21-1; D gene: -; clone size: -; CDR3 DNA: TGTGCCAGCTCCAATCTAGCGGGGGCGTCGGAGACCCAGTACTTC; CDR3 protein: CASSNLAGASETQYF
J gene: TRBJ2-1; V gene: TRBV2; D gene: TRBD2; clone size: few; CDR3 DNA: TGTGCCAGCAGTCCTCTAGCGGGGGGGCAACGGCAGTTCTTC; CDR3 protein: CASSPLAGGQRQFF
J gene: TRBJ2-5; V gene: TRBV9; D gene: -; clone size: many; CDR3 DNA: TGTGCCAGCAGCCCCTCCGGCGGTATAGGGAGGGAGACCCAGTACTTC; CDR3 protein: CASSPSGGIGRETQYF
J gene: TRBJ2-3; V gene: TRBV7-2; D gene: TRBD2; clone size: many; CDR3 DNA: TGTGCCAGCAGCCCCGGGGCAGCGGGGGCCACAGATACGCAGTATTTT; CDR3 protein: CASSPGAAGATDTQYF
J gene: TRBJ1-2; V gene: TRBV10-3; D gene: TRBD1; clone size: many; CDR3 DNA: TGTGCCATCAGTGAGTCGGTAGGGGACAGGGTAAACTATGGCTACACCTTC; CDR3 protein: CAISESVGDRVNYGYTF
J gene: TRBJ1-1; V gene: TRBV5-1; D gene: TRBD1; clone size: many; CDR3 DNA: TGCGCCAGCCGAAGAGGGACAGGGGAGAGCACTGAAGCTTTCTTT; CDR3 protein: CASRRGTGESTEAFF
J gene: TRBJ2-1; V gene: TRBV5-1; D gene: TRBD2; clone size: few; CDR3 DNA: TGCGCCAGCAGCTTGGGTAGCGGGGGGATTTACAATGAGCAGTTCTTC; CDR3 protein: CASSLGSGGIYNEQFF
J gene: TRBJ2-5; V gene: TRBV19; D gene: TRBD1; clone size: many; CDR3 DNA: TGTGCCAGTGCAGGAGACAGGGACGAGACCCAGTACTTC; CDR3 protein: CASAGDRDETQYF
J gene: TRBJ2-4; V gene: TRBV18; D gene: -; clone size: many; CDR3 DNA: TGTGCCAGCTCACCCACCTCCTGGGACGCCAAAAACATTCAGTACTTC; CDR3 protein: CASSPTSWDAKNIQYF
J gene: TRBJ2-5; V gene: TRBV27; D gene: -; clone size: few; CDR3 DNA: TGTGCCAGCAGTTCGACCTGGGGGGAGACCCAGTACTTC; CDR3 protein: CASSSTWGETQYF
J gene: TRBJ1-6; V gene: TRBV7-2; D gene: -; clone size: many; CDR3 DNA: TGTGCCAGCAGCTTAAATTACGCGAATTCACCCCTCCACTTT; CDR3 protein: CASSLNYANSPLHF
J gene: TRBJ2-5; V gene: TRBV7-6; D gene: -; clone size: many; CDR3 DNA: TGTGCCAGCAGATTACAAGAGACCCAGTACTTC; CDR3 protein: CASRLQETQYF
J gene: TRBJ2-7; V gene: TRBV19; D gene: -; clone size: few; CDR3 DNA: TGTGCCAGTAGGGTCACAGGCGGCTACGAGCAGTACTTC; CDR3 protein: CASRVTGGYEQYF
J gene: TRBJ2-6; V gene: TRBV7-2; D gene: -; clone size: many; CDR3 DNA: TGTGCCAGCAGCTTTTTCGGGGCCAACGTCCTGACTTTC; CDR3 protein: CASSFFGANVLTF
J gene: TRBJ1-2; V gene: TRBV7-2; D gene: -; clone size: many; CDR3 DNA: TGTGCCAGCAGCTTAGCGCGGGACGGCGACGGTGGCTACACCTTC; CDR3 protein: CASSLARDGDGGYTF
J gene: TRBJ2-3; V gene: TRBV5-1; D gene: -; clone size: many; CDR3 DNA: TGCGCCAGCAGTAATGGATCCCGCACAGATACGCAGTATTTT; CDR3 protein: CASSNGSRTDTQYF
J gene: TRBJ2-5; V gene: TRBV20-1; D gene: TRBD1; clone size: many; CDR3 DNA: TGCAGTGCTAGAGATCGGACAGGGCAAGAGACCCAGTACTTC; CDR3 protein: CSARDRTGQETQYF
J gene: TRBJ2-1; V gene: TRBV11-2; D gene: TRBD1; clone size: many; CDR3 DNA: TGTGCCAGCAGCCCCCTGCGGGACAGGGTGGGGGGTGAGCAGTTCTTC; CDR3 protein: CASSPLRDRVGGEQFF
J gene: TRBJ2-4; V gene: TRBV5-1; D gene: -; clone size: many; CDR3 DNA: TGCGCCAGCAGCGGCGGGACAGCAGAAAACATTCAGTACTTC; CDR3 protein: CASSGGTAENIQYF
J gene: TRBJ2-1; V gene: TRBV5-6; D gene: -; clone size: many; CDR3 DNA: TGTGCCAGCAGCTCCGGAGCGCAGGACTACAATGAGCAGTTCTTC; CDR3 protein: CASSSGAQDYNEQFF
J gene: TRBJ2-5; V gene: TRBV4-1; D gene: -; clone size: -; CDR3 DNA: TGCGCCAGCAGCCAAGATCCCTCTAGCGCCCAGGAGACCCAGTACTTC; CDR3 protein: CASSQDPSSAQETQYF
J gene: TRBJ2-5; V gene: TRBV24-1; D gene: -; clone size: many; CDR3 DNA: TGTGCCACCAGTGATTCGACCTGGGTTGGGGAGACCCAGTACTTC; CDR3 protein: CATSDSTWVGETQYF
J gene: TRBJ2-7; V gene: TRBV5-1; D gene: -; clone size: many; CDR3 DNA: TGCGCCAGCAGCTCCCAAGGGGTACCCTACGAGCAGTACTTC; CDR3 protein: CASSSQGVPYEQYF
J gene: TRBJ1-2; V gene: TRBV5-4; D gene: -; clone size: -; CDR3 DNA: TGTGCCAGCACCTACACCGGAGGGGACTATGGCTACACCTTC; CDR3 protein: CASTYTGGDYGYTF
J gene: TRBJ2-2; V gene: TRBV7-2; D gene: -; clone size: few; CDR3 DNA: TGTGCCAGCAGCTCGGTCGCGGGGTCGGCCGGGGAGCTGTTTTTT; CDR3 protein: CASSSVAGSAGELFF
J gene: TRBJ1-2; V gene: TRBV30; D gene: TRBD1; clone size: many; CDR3 DNA: TGTGCCTGGACCACGGACAGGGGCTATGGCTACACCTTC; CDR3 protein: CAWTTDRGYGYTF
J gene: TRBJ1-1; V gene: TRBV5-6; D gene: -; clone size: few; CDR3 DNA: TGTGCCAGCAGCTTGATAGGGACTGAAGCTTTCTTT; CDR3 protein: CASSLIGTEAFF
J gene: TRBJ1-2; V gene: TRBV5-1; D gene: -; clone size: few; CDR3 DNA: TGCGCCAGCAGCTTGTCAGGGCGCGATGGCTACACCTTC; CDR3 protein: CASSLSGRDGYTF
J gene: TRBJ2-3; V gene: TRBV20-1; D gene: -; clone size: -; CDR3 DNA: TGCAGTGCTAGAGATCCCGTACTAGTAGCCGATACGCAGTATTTT; CDR3 protein: CSARDPVLVADTQYF
J gene: TRBJ2-5; V gene: TRBV7-2; D gene: -; clone size: -; CDR3 DNA: TGTGCCAGCAGCTTCCTTCGAAGGGAGACCCAGTACTTC; CDR3 protein: CASSFLRRETQYF
J gene: TRBJ2-5; V gene: TRBV11-2; D gene: -; clone size: few; CDR3 DNA: TGTGCCAGCAGCTCCGGGTCAACAGAGACCCAGTACTTC; CDR3 protein: CASSSGSTETQYF
J gene: TRBJ1-2; V gene: TRBV20-1; D gene: TRBD1; clone size: -; CDR3 DNA: TGCAGTCTGGGACAGGGCTCTTACAACTATGGCTACACCTTC; CDR3 protein: CSLGQGSYNYGYTF
J gene: TRBJ2-5; V gene: TRBV7-2; D gene: -; clone size: many; CDR3 DNA: TGTGCCAGCAGCCCGTACCAAGAGACCCAGTACTTC; CDR3 protein: CASSPYQETQYF
J gene: TRBJ2-7; V gene: TRBV7-2; D gene: -; clone size: many; CDR3 DNA: TGTGCCAGCAGCTTAGAGCCAGGAGCTTACGAGCAGTACTTC; CDR3 protein: CASSLEPGAYEQYF
J gene: TRBJ2-7; V gene: TRBV7-2; D gene: TRBD1; clone size: many; CDR3 DNA: TGTGCCAGCAGCTTAGTCGACAGGGCTGAGCAGTACTTC; CDR3 protein: CASSLVDRAEQYF
J gene: TRBJ2-5; V gene: TRBV5-1; D gene: TRBD1; clone size: few; CDR3 DNA: TGCGCCAGCAGCCCAGGACAGGAGCAAGAGACCCAGTACTTC; CDR3 protein: CASSPGQEQETQYF
J gene: TRBJ2-7; V gene: TRBV5-1; D gene: TRBD2; clone size: -; CDR3 DNA: TGCGCCAGCAGCATAACCTTAGCGGGGGGCAGCTCCTACGAGCAGTACTTC; CDR3 protein: CASSITLAGGSSYEQYF
J gene: TRBJ1-2; V gene: TRBV12-3/TRBV12-4; D gene: -; clone size: few; CDR3 DNA: TGTGCCAGCAACCCTTCCAGGGGCGTAATCGGCTATGGCTACACCTTC; CDR3 protein: CASNPSRGVIGYGYTF
J gene: TRBJ1-2; V gene: TRBV7-2; D gene: -; clone size: -; CDR3 DNA: TGTGCCAGCAGCCTAAGGTCAGGGGACGGCTACACCTTC; CDR3 protein: CASSLRSGDGYTF
J gene: TRBJ2-3; V gene: TRBV6-5; D gene: TRBD2; clone size: many; CDR3 DNA: TGTGCCAGCAGTTATAGGGCTAGCGGGGGTTCAGATACGCAGTATTTT; CDR3 protein: CASSYRASGGSDTQYF
J gene: TRBJ1-1; V gene: TRBV15; D gene: TRBD1; clone size: many; CDR3 DNA: TGTGCCACCAGCAGAGGGATCCAGGGGGTGGGATTGACTGAAGCTTTCTTT; CDR3 protein: CATSRGIQGVGLTEAFF
J gene: TRBJ1-1; V gene: TRBV7-3; D gene: -; clone size: few; CDR3 DNA: TGTGCCAGCAGCCCTCCTGGGGAGAGGACTGAAGCTTTCTTT; CDR3 protein: CASSPPGERTEAFF
J gene: TRBJ1-2; V gene: TRBV12-3/TRBV12-4; D gene: -; clone size: -; CDR3 DNA: TGTGCCAGCAGTTTAGACCCCCTAAGCGGCTACACCTTC; CDR3 protein: CASSLDPLSGYTF
J gene: TRBJ1-6; V gene: TRBV15; D gene: -; clone size: many; CDR3 DNA: TGTGCCACCAGCAGAGTTGGGAATTCACCCCTCCACTTT; CDR3 protein: CATSRVGNSPLHF
J gene: TRBJ1-2; V gene: TRBV19; D gene: TRBD1; clone size: -; CDR3 DNA: TGTGCCAGTAGTATGACAGGGGGCTATGGCTACACCTTC; CDR3 protein: CASSMTGGYGYTF
J gene: TRBJ1-5; V gene: TRBV5-1; D gene: -; clone size: few; CDR3 DNA: TGCGCCAGCAGCCCCGCGGCCTGGGACGGTAGCAATCAGCCCCAGCATTTT; CDR3 protein: CASSPAAWDGSNQPQHF
J gene: TRBJ2-1; V gene: TRBV5-1; D gene: TRBD1; clone size: many; CDR3 DNA: TGCGCCAGCAGCAGACAGGGCGACTACAATGAGCAGTTCTTC; CDR3 protein: CASSRQGDYNEQFF
J gene: TRBJ2-2; V gene: TRBV5-1; D gene: -; clone size: many; CDR3 DNA: TGCGCCAGCAGAGACGGGAACACCGGGGAGCTGTTTTTT; CDR3 protein: CASRDGNTGELFF
J gene: TRBJ2-7; V gene: TRBV12-3/TRBV12-4; D gene: TRBD1; clone size: many; CDR3 DNA: TGTGCCAGCAGTTTCAGGGACAGGGGCTCCTACGAGCAGTACTTC; CDR3 protein: CASSFRDRGSYEQYF